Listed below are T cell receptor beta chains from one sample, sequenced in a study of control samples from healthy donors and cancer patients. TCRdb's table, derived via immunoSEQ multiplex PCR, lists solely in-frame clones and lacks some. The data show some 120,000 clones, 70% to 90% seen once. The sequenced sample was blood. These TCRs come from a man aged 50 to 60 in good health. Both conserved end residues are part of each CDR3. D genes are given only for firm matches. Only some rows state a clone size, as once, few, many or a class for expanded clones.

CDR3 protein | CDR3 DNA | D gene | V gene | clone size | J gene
CATMAAGGTGELFF | TGTGCCACCATGGCGGCCGGGGGCACCGGGGAGCTGTTTTTT | NA | TRBV24-1 | once | TRBJ2-2
CASSLARQGDLYGYTF | TGCGCCAGCAGCTTGGCAAGACAGGGGGACCTCTATGGCTACACCTTC | TRBD1 | TRBV5-1 | NA | TRBJ1-2
CASSPTGGAGKLFF | TGTGCCAGCAGCCCGACAGGGGGCGCGGGAAAACTGTTTTTT | TRBD1 | TRBV5-4 | NA | TRBJ1-4
CASSEIEETQYF | TGTGCCAGCAGTGAAATCGAAGAGACCCAGTACTTC | NA | TRBV2 | NA | TRBJ2-5
CASSLEAPGRDIQYF | TGTGCCAGCAGCTTAGAAGCGCCAGGGAGGGACATTCAGTACTTC | TRBD2 | TRBV7-9 | NA | TRBJ2-4
CASSGPQETQYF | TGTGCCAGCTCAGGTCCACAAGAGACCCAGTACTTC | NA | TRBV18 | once | TRBJ2-5
CASSPARRDRGYEQYF | TGTGCCAGCAGCCCAGCCCGCAGGGACAGGGGATACGAGCAGTACTTC | TRBD1 | TRBV7-9 | NA | TRBJ2-7
CASSPGLALVHF | TGTGCCAGCAGCCCCGGTCTGGCCCTCGTCCACTTT | NA | TRBV28 | NA | TRBJ1-6
CAISEDRGRVKNEQYF | TGTGCCATCAGTGAGGACAGGGGGCGCGTAAAAAACGAGCAGTACTTC | TRBD1 | TRBV10-3 | NA | TRBJ2-7
CASQDRALMGTQYF | TGTGCCAGCCAAGACAGAGCCCTTATGGGGACCCAGTACTTC | NA | TRBV28 | NA | TRBJ2-5
CSASTGLYGYTF | TGCAGTGCTAGTACAGGGTTGTACGGCTACACCTTC | NA | TRBV20-1 | NA | TRBJ1-2
CAWSVQPNTEAFF | TGTGCCTGGAGTGTACAACCGAACACTGAAGCTTTCTTT | NA | TRBV30 | NA | TRBJ1-1
CATSDSDRNEQFF | TGTGCCACCAGTGATTCGGACAGAAATGAGCAGTTCTTC | NA | TRBV24-1 | NA | TRBJ2-1
CASSLAGRGDEKLFF | TGTGCCAGCAGCTTAGCGGGCAGGGGGGACGAAAAACTGTTTTTT | TRBD1 | TRBV7-9 | NA | TRBJ1-4
CASSSGGAQYGYTF | TGTGCCAGCAGTTCAGGGGGAGCCCAGTATGGCTACACCTTC | TRBD1 | TRBV28 | NA | TRBJ1-2
CAWSLQVTVNYGYTF | TGTGCCTGGAGTTTACAGGTCACCGTAAACTATGGCTACACCTTC | NA | TRBV30 | NA | TRBJ1-2
CASGLVPGNTEAFF | TGTGCTAGTGGTTTGGTACCCGGGAACACTGAAGCTTTCTTT | NA | TRBV12-5 | NA | TRBJ1-1
CASSLYGRKDTEAFF | TGTGCCAGCAGTTTATACGGCAGGAAGGACACTGAAGCTTTCTTT | NA | TRBV28 | NA | TRBJ1-1
CASSLGLSPSDYGYTF | TGTGCCAGCAGCTTAGGTCTGAGCCCATCGGATTATGGCTACACCTTC | NA | TRBV5-6 | once | TRBJ1-2
CASGLRVNEKLFF | TGTGCCAGCGGTTTGAGGGTAAATGAAAAACTGTTTTTT | NA | TRBV6-5 | NA | TRBJ1-4
CSVDFEVRNRGKGDQPQHF | TGCAGCGTTGATTTTGAGGTTCGGAACAGGGGCAAGGGGGATCAGCCCCAGCATTTT | TRBD1 | TRBV29-1 | NA | TRBJ1-5
CATLDRAPGELFF | TGTGCCACTCTTGACAGGGCTCCCGGGGAGCTGTTTTTT | TRBD1 | TRBV10-3 | few | TRBJ2-2
CASQQGARKTFF | TGTGCCAGTCAACAGGGGGCCAGGAAGACTTTCTTT | TRBD1 | TRBV19 | NA | TRBJ1-1
CASSQGENRQPQHF | TGTGCCAGCAGCCAGGGGGAAAATCGGCAGCCCCAGCATTTT | NA | TRBV3-1/TRBV3-2 | NA | TRBJ1-5
CASSFTLNTEAFF | TGTGCCAGCAGCTTCACCTTGAACACTGAAGCTTTCTTT | NA | TRBV11-3 | once | TRBJ1-1
CAISEGDTQYF | TGTGCCATCAGTGAAGGTGATACGCAGTATTTT | NA | TRBV10-3 | NA | TRBJ2-3
CASSPGQGKNIQYF | TGTGCCAGCAGCCCGGGACAGGGAAAAAACATTCAGTACTTC | TRBD1 | TRBV3-1/TRBV3-2 | once | TRBJ2-4
CASSLMAEDTQYF | TGTGCCAGCAGCTTAATGGCAGAGGATACGCAGTATTTT | NA | TRBV7-3 | few | TRBJ2-3
CASSFGSRYTGELFF | TGTGCCAGCAGCTTTGGCTCAAGATACACCGGGGAGCTGTTTTTT | NA | TRBV7-9 | NA | TRBJ2-2
CASSSYPPTDLTNTGELFF | TGTGCCAGTAGTAGCTACCCCCCGACAGACCTGACGAACACCGGGGAGCTGTTTTTT | NA | TRBV19 | NA | TRBJ2-2
CATSQNPPGETQYF | TGTGCCACCAGTCAAAACCCCCCGGGAGAGACCCAGTACTTC | NA | TRBV24-1 | NA | TRBJ2-5
CASSLLFNNSPLHF | TGTGCCAGCAGCTTACTGTTTAATAATTCACCCCTCCACTTT | NA | TRBV7-8 | NA | TRBJ1-6
CASSFLSGSSGNTIYF | TGTGCCAGCAGCTTCCTGTCGGGCAGCTCTGGAAACACCATATATTTT | NA | TRBV5-6 | NA | TRBJ1-3
CAWSDLGDEQYF | TGTGCCTGGAGTGACCTTGGCGACGAGCAGTACTTC | NA | TRBV30 | NA | TRBJ2-7
CASSKDRLDGYTF | TGTGCCAGCAGCAAAGATCGTTTAGATGGCTACACCTTC | NA | TRBV21-1 | few | TRBJ1-2
CASSLVSGSGNTIYF | TGCGCCAGCAGCTTGGTGTCAGGGTCTGGAAACACCATATATTTT | NA | TRBV5-1 | NA | TRBJ1-3
CSVEDRLGGLGYTF | TGCAGCGTTGAAGATCGGTTAGGGGGCCTTGGCTACACCTTC | TRBD1 | TRBV29-1 | NA | TRBJ1-2
CASAPDWRNTGELFF | TGTGCCAGCGCACCGGACTGGCGAAACACCGGGGAGCTGTTTTTT | NA | TRBV3-1/TRBV3-2 | once | TRBJ2-2
CASSLDEAGLGNTIYF | TGTGCCAGCAGCTTAGATGAGGCAGGGCTCGGAAACACCATATATTTT | NA | TRBV7-8 | NA | TRBJ1-3